This T cell receptor beta chain was recovered during a study of blood T cell repertoires in COVID-19. As for the study in general: Samples came from the United States, Italy and Spain, spanning acute and convalescent COVID-19. From T cells, B-cell-depleted T cells, or PBMCs came the material, which was cDNA or gDNA.

CDR1 is MRHNA, CDR2 SNTAGT, per germline. The CDR3 extends over 17 amino acids. The V end lost 10 bases, the J end lost 3 bases, and 25 bases lay between the germline ends. In the original analysis: It was from reference gene primer amplification that nucleated cell counts were estimated. Some clones are missing from TCRdb's copy, which holds only in-frame ones; the method was immunoSEQ multiplex PCR. Clonal size and the V and J genes are those of that table, whereas D and trimming came from the DNA. The data hold some 52,000 clones, with 80% to 90% observed a single time. The rearrangement uses TRBV6-4 and TRBJ1-5, with a weak D call TRBD1 (6 bases). Sequenced input: peripheral blood. This clonotype was sampled from a man in his fifties or sixties with active COVID-19. The CDR3 nucleotides are TGTGCCAAGATCCACCCGGGACACTTAATACCCAATCAGCCCCAGCATTTT. Amino acids: CAKIHPGHLIPNQPQHF.